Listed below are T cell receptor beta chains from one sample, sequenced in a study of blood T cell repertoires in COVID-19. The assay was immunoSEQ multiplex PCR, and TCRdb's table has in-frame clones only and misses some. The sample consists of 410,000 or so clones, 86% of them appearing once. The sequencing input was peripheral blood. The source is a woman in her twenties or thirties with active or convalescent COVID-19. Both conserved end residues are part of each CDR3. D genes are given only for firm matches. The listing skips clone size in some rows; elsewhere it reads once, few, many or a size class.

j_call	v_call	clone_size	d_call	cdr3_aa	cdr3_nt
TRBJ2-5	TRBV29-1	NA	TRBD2	CSVLAGEETQYF	TGCAGCGTACTAGCGGGGGAAGAGACCCAGTACTTC
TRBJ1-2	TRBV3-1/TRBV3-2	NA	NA	CASSQGSGNYGYTF	TGTGCCAGCAGCCAAGGTTCAGGAAACTATGGCTACACCTTC
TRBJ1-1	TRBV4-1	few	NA	CASSQEQVAEAFF	TGCGCCAGCAGCCAAGAACAGGTGGCTGAAGCTTTCTTT
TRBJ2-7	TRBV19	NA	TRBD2	CASSIAGTSGVEQYF	TGTGCCAGTAGTATCGCCGGGACTAGCGGGGTCGAGCAGTACTTC
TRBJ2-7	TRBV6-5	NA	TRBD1	CASIRDGTGTYEQYF	TGTGCCAGCATCCGGGACGGGACAGGTACCTACGAGCAGTACTTC
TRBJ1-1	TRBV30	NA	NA	CAWSVGGNTEAFF	TGTGCCTGGAGTGTAGGAGGGAACACTGAAGCTTTCTTT
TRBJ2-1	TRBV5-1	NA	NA	CASSLAGSGAAGNEQFF	TGCGCCAGCAGCTTGGCTGGTAGCGGTGCTGCGGGGAATGAGCAGTTCTTC
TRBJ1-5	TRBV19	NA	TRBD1	CASSIRQGSNQPQHF	TGTGCCAGTAGTATTAGACAGGGGAGCAATCAGCCCCAGCATTTT
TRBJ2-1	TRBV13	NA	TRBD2	CASSLGGLAGNEQFF	TGTGCCAGCAGCTTAGGCGGACTAGCGGGCAATGAGCAGTTCTTC
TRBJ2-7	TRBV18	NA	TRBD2	CASSPQGLAGASSEQYF	TGTGCCAGCTCACCACAGGGACTAGCGGGAGCGTCCTCCGAGCAGTACTTC